The rows below give T cell receptor beta chains drawn from one sample of a study of T cells in localized non-small cell lung cancer. TCRdb keeps only in-frame clones here, not all; method: immunoSEQ multiplex PCR. This repertoire shows 78,000 or so clones, approximately 84% found once; its top ten account for approximately 2.5%. The source was peripheral blood, collected before any cancer treatment. The receptors were gathered from a man aged 40 to 75 with stage I lung adenocarcinoma. The CDR3 runs from the conserved cysteine through the conserved F or W. A D gene is named only where the DNA matches it firmly. Size tells how often a clone was seen (once, few, many) or the class of an expanded clone, and some rows leave it out.

V gene: TRBV29-1; J gene: TRBJ2-7; D gene: .; CDR3 length: 13; clone size: .; CDR3 DNA: TGCAGCGTTTTTCTCGGACCGACCTACGAGCAGTACTTC; CDR3 protein: CSVFLGPTYEQYF
V gene: TRBV7-7; J gene: TRBJ2-2; D gene: .; CDR3 length: 14; clone size: once; CDR3 DNA: TGTGCCAGCAGTTACAGGGCGAACACCGGGGAGCTGTTTTTT; CDR3 protein: CASSYRANTGELFF
V gene: TRBV30; J gene: TRBJ2-5; D gene: TRBD1; CDR3 length: 13; clone size: .; CDR3 DNA: TGTGCCTGGAGTCACAAGGGGGCGGAGACCCAGTACTTC; CDR3 protein: CAWSHKGAETQYF
V gene: TRBV5-1; J gene: TRBJ2-1; D gene: .; CDR3 length: 15; clone size: .; CDR3 DNA: TGCGCCAGCAGCCATCTTACAGGGTCCTACAATGAGCAGTTCTTC; CDR3 protein: CASSHLTGSYNEQFF
V gene: TRBV6-1; J gene: TRBJ1-5; D gene: TRBD1; CDR3 length: 16; clone size: .; CDR3 DNA: TGTGCCAGCAGTGCAACAGGGGTGGGTAGCAATCAGCCCCAGCATTTT; CDR3 protein: CASSATGVGSNQPQHF
V gene: TRBV27; J gene: TRBJ1-3; D gene: .; CDR3 length: 14; clone size: few; CDR3 DNA: TGTGCCAGCAGGCGAGATTATAATGGAAACACCATATATTTT; CDR3 protein: CASRRDYNGNTIYF
V gene: TRBV7-3; J gene: TRBJ2-3; D gene: TRBD2; CDR3 length: 15; clone size: once; CDR3 DNA: TGTGCCAGCAGCCCGTCGGGACTAGCAGCAGATACGCAGTATTTT; CDR3 protein: CASSPSGLAADTQYF
V gene: TRBV2; J gene: TRBJ2-2; D gene: .; CDR3 length: 15; clone size: .; CDR3 DNA: TGTGCCAGCAGTGTCCGGGACCCGCGGACCGGGGAGCTGTTTTTT; CDR3 protein: CASSVRDPRTGELFF
V gene: TRBV27; J gene: TRBJ2-4; D gene: TRBD1; CDR3 length: 14; clone size: .; CDR3 DNA: TGTGCCAGCACGTTACGGACAGGGTCGACCATTCAGTACTTC; CDR3 protein: CASTLRTGSTIQYF
V gene: TRBV28; J gene: TRBJ2-5; D gene: .; CDR3 length: 19; clone size: .; CDR3 DNA: TGTGCCAGCAGTGAGGGAGGATTGGGAATCGGTGGTGGACAAGAGACCCAGTACTTC; CDR3 protein: CASSEGGLGIGGGQETQYF
V gene: TRBV19; J gene: TRBJ2-2; D gene: .; CDR3 length: 18; clone size: .; CDR3 DNA: TGTGCCAGTAGTATAGGGCTCCAGCTAACGCCGAACACCGGGGAGCTGTTTTTT; CDR3 protein: CASSIGLQLTPNTGELFF
V gene: TRBV18; J gene: TRBJ2-7; D gene: TRBD1; CDR3 length: 13; clone size: .; CDR3 DNA: TGTGCCAGCTCAGGAGACAGGGCTGGAGAGCAGTACTTC; CDR3 protein: CASSGDRAGEQYF
V gene: TRBV9; J gene: TRBJ2-7; D gene: TRBD2; CDR3 length: 14; clone size: few; CDR3 DNA: TGTGCCAGCAGCGTACAATCCGCGGGAGACGAGCAGTACTTC; CDR3 protein: CASSVQSAGDEQYF
V gene: TRBV10-3; J gene: TRBJ2-1; D gene: .; CDR3 length: 14; clone size: .; CDR3 DNA: TGTGCCATCAGTGCGGGACTGGCGAACAATGAGCAGTTCTTC; CDR3 protein: CAISAGLANNEQFF
V gene: TRBV7-2; J gene: TRBJ2-5; D gene: .; CDR3 length: 13; clone size: .; CDR3 DNA: TGTGCCAGCAGAAGGGGACGTCAAGAGACCCAGTACTTC; CDR3 protein: CASRRGRQETQYF
V gene: TRBV5-1; J gene: TRBJ1-1; D gene: .; CDR3 length: 12; clone size: .; CDR3 DNA: TGCGCCAGCAGCCCTGACGGGGCTGAAGCTTTCTTT; CDR3 protein: CASSPDGAEAFF
V gene: TRBV6-6; J gene: TRBJ2-3; D gene: .; CDR3 length: 14; clone size: few; CDR3 DNA: TGTGCCAGCAGCATTGGGTATCGGGAAGATACGCAGTATTTT; CDR3 protein: CASSIGYREDTQYF
V gene: TRBV21-1; J gene: TRBJ2-1; D gene: .; CDR3 length: 15; clone size: .; CDR3 DNA: TGTGCCAGCAGCAGACGGGACTACCGCTACAATGAGCAGTTCTTC; CDR3 protein: CASSRRDYRYNEQFF
V gene: TRBV6-6; J gene: TRBJ2-5; D gene: TRBD2; CDR3 length: 15; clone size: .; CDR3 DNA: TGTGCCAGCAGTGCTGGAGCGGGAAGGCAAGAGACCCAGTACTTC; CDR3 protein: CASSAGAGRQETQYF
V gene: TRBV10-3; J gene: TRBJ2-7; D gene: TRBD2; CDR3 length: 14; clone size: .; CDR3 DNA: TGTGCCATCAGCGGTAGCGGGAGGATCCACGAGCAGTACTTC; CDR3 protein: CAISGSGRIHEQYF
V gene: TRBV6-1; J gene: TRBJ2-2; D gene: TRBD1; CDR3 length: 16; clone size: .; CDR3 DNA: TGTGCCAGCAGTGAACTTAAGGGGGCTACAACCGGGGAGCTGTTTTTT; CDR3 protein: CASSELKGATTGELFF
V gene: TRBV10-3; J gene: TRBJ1-4; D gene: .; CDR3 length: 14; clone size: .; CDR3 DNA: TGTGCCATCGGAGGGGCCGCAACTAATGAAAAACTGTTTTTT; CDR3 protein: CAIGGAATNEKLFF
V gene: TRBV5-6; J gene: TRBJ1-1; D gene: .; CDR3 length: 11; clone size: .; CDR3 DNA: TGTGCCAGCAGCTTGGAAGGGGAAGCTTTCTTT; CDR3 protein: CASSLEGEAFF
V gene: TRBV6-5; J gene: TRBJ2-7; D gene: TRBD2; CDR3 length: 14; clone size: .; CDR3 DNA: TGTGCCACCTATAAGGGACTAGCGCCGTACGAGCAGTACTTC; CDR3 protein: CATYKGLAPYEQYF
V gene: TRBV11-2; J gene: TRBJ2-1; D gene: .; CDR3 length: 16; clone size: .; CDR3 DNA: TGTGCCAGCAGCTTCCGGGCGGGAATTAAGGGTAATGAGCAGTTCTTC; CDR3 protein: CASSFRAGIKGNEQFF
V gene: TRBV29-1; J gene: TRBJ1-2; D gene: .; CDR3 length: 17; clone size: .; CDR3 DNA: TGCAGCGTGAAAAAGGGTCTCGCAGGGATGAAGAAGGGTAGCTACACCTTC; CDR3 protein: CSVKKGLAGMKKGSYTF
V gene: TRBV27; J gene: TRBJ1-4; D gene: TRBD1; CDR3 length: 15; clone size: .; CDR3 DNA: TGTGCCAGCAGTCCGTGGACAGGTAGAACTGAAAAACTGTTTTTT; CDR3 protein: CASSPWTGRTEKLFF
V gene: TRBV7-2; J gene: TRBJ1-3; D gene: .; CDR3 length: 16; clone size: .; CDR3 DNA: TGTGCCAGCAGCTTAATGGTTCTGAGCTCTGGAAACACCATATATTTT; CDR3 protein: CASSLMVLSSGNTIYF
V gene: TRBV30; J gene: TRBJ1-6; D gene: .; CDR3 length: 14; clone size: .; CDR3 DNA: TGTGCCTGGAACCGGGGCGGGCTTAATTCACCCCTCCACTTT; CDR3 protein: CAWNRGGLNSPLHF
V gene: TRBV7-8; J gene: TRBJ2-1; D gene: TRBD1; CDR3 length: 16; clone size: .; CDR3 DNA: TGTGCCAGCAGCTTAGCAGGGGGCATTTCCTACAATGAGCAGTTCTTC; CDR3 protein: CASSLAGGISYNEQFF
V gene: TRBV4-1; J gene: TRBJ2-7; D gene: TRBD2; CDR3 length: 15; clone size: .; CDR3 DNA: TGCGCCAGCAGCCCCTCTACTAGCGGGAGCTACGAGCAGTACTTC; CDR3 protein: CASSPSTSGSYEQYF
V gene: TRBV5-4; J gene: TRBJ1-2; D gene: .; CDR3 length: 14; clone size: .; CDR3 DNA: TGTGCCAGCAGCCCTACCCCCAGGGACTATGGCTACACCTTC; CDR3 protein: CASSPTPRDYGYTF
V gene: TRBV19; J gene: TRBJ2-3; D gene: .; CDR3 length: 14; clone size: .; CDR3 DNA: TGTGCCAGTAGTAAGTGGGGAGAGGCAGATACGCAGTATTTT; CDR3 protein: CASSKWGEADTQYF
V gene: TRBV5-1; J gene: TRBJ2-2; D gene: TRBD1; CDR3 length: 16; clone size: .; CDR3 DNA: TGCGCCAGCAGCTTAAAGTGGACAGGGAACACCGGGGAGCTGTTTTTT; CDR3 protein: CASSLKWTGNTGELFF
V gene: TRBV7-6; J gene: TRBJ2-1; D gene: .; CDR3 length: 12; clone size: .; CDR3 DNA: TGTGCCAGCAGTCCAGGCCCCCATGAGCAGTTCTTC; CDR3 protein: CASSPGPHEQFF
V gene: TRBV21-1; J gene: TRBJ2-2; D gene: .; CDR3 length: 19; clone size: .; CDR3 DNA: TGTGCCAGCAGCAAGGACAGGCTAGCGGGAGGTCGGGTCACCGGGGAGCTGTTTTTT; CDR3 protein: CASSKDRLAGGRVTGELFF
V gene: TRBV27; J gene: TRBJ2-2; D gene: .; CDR3 length: 13; clone size: .; CDR3 DNA: TGTGCCAGCAGATCTAGTAGGACCGGGGAGCTGTTTTTT; CDR3 protein: CASRSSRTGELFF
V gene: TRBV9; J gene: TRBJ2-1; D gene: .; CDR3 length: 14; clone size: .; CDR3 DNA: TGTGCCAGCAGCGTAGAGTGGTCAGGGAATGAGCAGTTCTTC; CDR3 protein: CASSVEWSGNEQFF
V gene: TRBV18; J gene: TRBJ1-1; D gene: .; CDR3 length: 15; clone size: few; CDR3 DNA: TGTGCCAGCTCACCCTTGGGACGTATGAACACTGAAGCTTTCTTT; CDR3 protein: CASSPLGRMNTEAFF
V gene: TRBV5-1; J gene: TRBJ2-2; D gene: .; CDR3 length: 13; clone size: .; CDR3 DNA: TGCGCCAGCAGCAGACAGTCCCCCGGGGAGCTGTTTTTT; CDR3 protein: CASSRQSPGELFF
V gene: TRBV30; J gene: TRBJ2-2; D gene: .; CDR3 length: 15; clone size: .; CDR3 DNA: TGTGCCTGGAGTGTACTCGAGGCAGGAGCCGGGGAGCTGTTTTTT; CDR3 protein: CAWSVLEAGAGELFF
V gene: TRBV5-6; J gene: TRBJ2-3; D gene: .; CDR3 length: 12; clone size: .; CDR3 DNA: TGTGCCAGCAGCACAATTACAGATACGCAGTATTTT; CDR3 protein: CASSTITDTQYF
V gene: TRBV5-1; J gene: TRBJ2-1; D gene: .; CDR3 length: 13; clone size: .; CDR3 DNA: TGCGCCAGCAGCTTGGTACTTGGCAATGAGCAGTTCTTC; CDR3 protein: CASSLVLGNEQFF
V gene: TRBV27; J gene: TRBJ2-3; D gene: .; CDR3 length: 15; clone size: .; CDR3 DNA: TGTGCCAGCAGCGATGGAGGGAGAATAGCAGATACGCAGTATTTT; CDR3 protein: CASSDGGRIADTQYF
V gene: TRBV9; J gene: TRBJ2-5; D gene: TRBD2; CDR3 length: 15; clone size: .; CDR3 DNA: TGTGCCAGCAGCGTACGTAGCGGGAGGGAAGAGACCCAGTACTTC; CDR3 protein: CASSVRSGREETQYF
V gene: TRBV7-9; J gene: TRBJ1-3; D gene: .; CDR3 length: 12; clone size: .; CDR3 DNA: TGTGCCAGCGGGAGCTCTGGAAACACCATATATTTT; CDR3 protein: CASGSSGNTIYF